These T cell receptor beta chains were read from a single sample in a study of monozygotic twins with cystic fibrosis. Sequencing was performed with immunoSEQ multiplex PCR; in TCRdb, only in-frame clones are kept and a portion is missing. Among about 30,000 clones listed, approximately 80% were seen once. Material for sequencing was blood. These receptors were taken from a girl aged 2-15 years with cystic fibrosis. Each CDR3 is given with its conserved first and last residue. A D gene is named only where the DNA matches it firmly. Not every row has a clone size; where given, it reads once, few, many or a size class.

DNA,CDR3,D,J,size,V
TGTGCCAGCGGACTGACGGCAGCGAACACCGGGGAGCTGTTTTTT,CASGLTAANTGELFF,NA,TRBJ2-2,once,TRBV6-5
TGCAGCGAGAAAAGGGGGACAGCAGATACGCAGTATTTT,CSEKRGTADTQYF,TRBD1,TRBJ2-3,NA,TRBV29-1
TGTGCCAGCAGTTTATCGAATTCGGTCTACGAGCAGTACTTC,CASSLSNSVYEQYF,NA,TRBJ2-7,NA,TRBV27
TGTGCCAGCAGCCGCATAGAGAACACTGAAGCTTTCTTT,CASSRIENTEAFF,NA,TRBJ1-1,few,TRBV7-9
TGTGCCAGTACCACTACTAATAGCAATCAGCCCCAGCATTTT,CASTTTNSNQPQHF,NA,TRBJ1-5,NA,TRBV19
TGTGCCAGCAGTTACGGGGGGAAAGGAAACACCATATATTTT,CASSYGGKGNTIYF,NA,TRBJ1-3,NA,TRBV6-5
TGTGCCAGCAGTTTAAGCGGAGACGAGCAGTACTTC,CASSLSGDEQYF,NA,TRBJ2-7,NA,TRBV6-5
TGTGCCAGCAGCTCGCTAGGGGGGACAGGATACGAGCAGTACTTC,CASSSLGGTGYEQYF,TRBD1,TRBJ2-7,NA,TRBV5-8
TGTGCCAGCAGGGACCGGGACAGGGTATTTTTCGAAGGCTACACCTTC,CASRDRDRVFFEGYTF,TRBD1,TRBJ1-2,NA,TRBV28
TGTGCCAGCAGTGAATTCGGCGGACAGGGGGGCTATGGCTACACCTTC,CASSEFGGQGGYGYTF,TRBD1,TRBJ1-2,NA,TRBV6-1
TGCAGCGCCATAAGGGGCTCCTACGAGCAGTACTTC,CSAIRGSYEQYF,NA,TRBJ2-7,NA,TRBV29-1
TGTGCCAGCAGTTACGATCTGGGGGCAGGAGAGCAGTACTTC,CASSYDLGAGEQYF,NA,TRBJ2-7,NA,TRBV6-5
TGTGCCAGCAGGCCACGACAGGGCCCCTACGAGCAGTACTTC,CASRPRQGPYEQYF,TRBD1,TRBJ2-7,NA,TRBV28
TGTGCCAGCAGCTTACTGGGCAAACCCGGCGGCTACACCTTC,CASSLLGKPGGYTF,NA,TRBJ1-2,NA,TRBV7-2
TGTGCCAGCGGCCCCTACAGGCTCCCACGCAATGAGCAGTTCTTC,CASGPYRLPRNEQFF,NA,TRBJ2-1,NA,TRBV7-2
TGCAGTGCTAGAGAAGACAGGGGCTACACCTTC,CSAREDRGYTF,NA,TRBJ1-2,NA,TRBV20-1
TGTGCCAGTAATAGGGGACCTGGCTACACCTTC,CASNRGPGYTF,NA,TRBJ1-2,NA,TRBV19
TGTGCCAGCCAGGTGGGCGAGTTTACCTACGAGCAGTACTTC,CASQVGEFTYEQYF,NA,TRBJ2-7,NA,TRBV5-5
TGTGCCAGCAGCTTATTTCAAGACGAGCAGTACTTC,CASSLFQDEQYF,NA,TRBJ2-7,NA,TRBV5-4
TGTGCCAGCGTGGGTAGGGGGCTTAACGAGCAGTACTTC,CASVGRGLNEQYF,TRBD1,TRBJ2-7,few,TRBV6-1
TGTGCCAGCAGGGTTAGCACAGATACGCAGTATTTT,CASRVSTDTQYF,NA,TRBJ2-3,NA,TRBV2
TGCGCCAGCAGCTTGGAGGGAGGGAGCACAGATACGCAGTATTTT,CASSLEGGSTDTQYF,TRBD2,TRBJ2-3,NA,TRBV5-1
TGCGCCAGCAGCCATGGGACAGGGGTTTATAGCAATCAGCCCCAGCATTTT,CASSHGTGVYSNQPQHF,TRBD1,TRBJ1-5,NA,TRBV4-1
TGTGCCAGCAGCCAGGGAAACACCATATATTTT,CASSQGNTIYF,NA,TRBJ1-3,NA,TRBV5-6
TGCGCCAGCAGCTTCGAGACAGGGAACACTGAAGCTTTCTTT,CASSFETGNTEAFF,NA,TRBJ1-1,NA,TRBV5-1
TGTGCCAGCAGCGCGGGGACAGGGGCCTCGAACTATGGCTACACCTTC,CASSAGTGASNYGYTF,TRBD1,TRBJ1-2,NA,TRBV5-6
TGTGCCAGCAGTTACCGCGCGGGAGCCTACGAGCAGTACTTC,CASSYRAGAYEQYF,TRBD2,TRBJ2-7,NA,TRBV6-5